Reported below is one T cell receptor beta chain. Its antigen is undetermined. RNA amounts of about 0.5 to 1 ug underwent reverse transcription with random hexamers. immunoSEQ multiplex PCR amplified TCR beta CDR3 across 54 Vbeta, 13 Jbeta. MiXCR, applied by TCRdb to the immunoSEQ multiplex PCR reads, yields one record per CDR3 protein. The sample includes about 200,000 distinct CDR3 sequences, 95% seen only once; the top ten take approximately 0.075%. The authors carried out high-throughput sequencing of TCR beta. They applied it to CD8+ and CD4+ T cells obtained from blood. CD8+ and CD4+ T cells were negatively isolated; TEMRA cells were FACS-enriched. This entry is derived from a study of CD8 T cells in Susac syndrome. The study, taken as a whole, reports: An acknowledgment was made by the study that its TCR sequencing and HLA analysis involved relatively few individuals.

Sequenced material: CD4+ T cells from PBMCs. The origin of this receptor is a human donor with multiple sclerosis.

The DNA of the CDR3 is TGTGCCTGCCGGACTAGCGGCCGTGAGACCCAGTACTTC. Translation: CACRTSGRETQYF. The chain combines TRBV30 with TRBJ2-5; 10 bases agree with TRBD2. This CDR3 contains 13 residues. J gave up 5 bases and V 6 bases, and 6 bases lay outside the gene matches. The germline gives CDR1 GTSNPN, CDR2 SVGIG (reference sequence).